This T cell receptor (beta chain) is from a study of control samples from healthy donors and cancer patients. This clone was observed once. Method: immunoSEQ multiplex PCR; TCRdb's copy keeps in-frame clones and lacks some. The table records about 73,000 clones, roughly 87% of them present only once. The CDR3 extends over 14 amino acids. V lost 0 bases and J lost 0, with 3 bases in between. CDR1 and CDR2 from the germline V gene are LGHNA and YNFKEQ. This receptor was obtained from a woman between 45 and 60 years old in good health. Source material: blood. The chain combines TRBV4-2 with TRBJ1-3; D remains unclear. CDR3 nucleotides: TGTGCCAGCAGCCAAGAAAGCTCTGGAAACACCATATATTTT. This sequence encodes CASSQESSGNTIYF.